Reported below is one T cell receptor beta chain. Its specificity is not known. Germline assignment: CDR1 KGHSH and CDR2 LQKENI. Trimming pared 4 bases from V and 6 bases from J, leaving 10 bases between. The CDR3 is 13 residues long. The sample originates from a study of T cells after posttransplantation cyclophosphamide. Points from the study as a whole: Skin or GI-infiltrating T cells shared few TRB sequences with blood. Donor-recipient repertoire similarity was low at 1-2 months, rising over year one. Recipient CMV seropositivity and CMV reactivation strongly tracked TRB clonality.

Treatment was busulfan-fludarabine conditioning, a marrow graft, and cyclophosphamide on days +3 and +4. Sequencing used immunoSEQ multiplex PCR; TCRdb keeps in-frame clones, though not all of them. The sample contains 15,000 to 20,000 clones, approximately 90% of which appear only once. The clonotype originates from a female patient between 40 and 55 years old who received an allogeneic stem cell transplant from a related donor, was CMV-positive, and had no GVHD. Some T cells may be transferred from the graft donor. V usage is TRBV18 and J usage is TRBJ1-5, with D perhaps TRBD1 (5 bases). This sample comprised PBMCs, obtained after allogeneic stem cell transplant with posttransplant cyclophosphamide. CDR3 region: CASSRGEFQPQHF. CDR3 sequence (DNA): TGTGCCAGCTCACGGGGGGAATTTCAGCCCCAGCATTTT.